This TCR beta chain emerged from a study of cytomegalovirus exposure and HLA in healthy donors. Points on this clone: The antigen remains undetermined.

Findings and caveats of the study: More clonal expansion characterized HLA-associated TCR beta chains than equally common others in a later analysis. As was reported, the HLA-A and HLA-B alleles of most subjects were accurately predicted from TCR beta sequences. Cytomegalovirus-associated status was assigned to more than 150 TCR beta chains.

The PCR employed 60 Vbeta primers together with 13 Jbeta primers. Sequencing was performed with immunoSEQ multiplex PCR; in TCRdb, only in-frame clones are kept and a portion is missing. The table lists more than 95,000 clones, more than 65% of them singletons, with under 4% in the top ten. This receptor was identified in a man in his thirties or forties in good health and CMV-seronegative. Specimen: PBMCs.

CDR3 coding DNA: TGTGCCAGCAGTTACGCTAGCGCCACAGATACGCAGTATTTT. It codes for CASSYASATDTQYF. The J gene is TRBJ2-3, the V gene TRBV6-5, with a possible D match to TRBD2 (6 bases). Germline V gene data show CDR1 as MNHEY and CDR2 as SVGAGI. The CDR3 spans 14 residues. V gave up 2 bases and J gave up 2 bases, with 8 bases separating them.